This entry lists 17 T cell receptor beta chains sequenced from one sample in a study of CD8+ T cells in alopecia areata. It was cDNA, reverse transcribed from extracted RNA, that served as the sequencing template. The table came from immunoSEQ multiplex PCR; TCRdb's copy has only in-frame clones and leaves some out. The sample has more than 90,000 clones, none seen only once. Material: lesional skin. The receptors stem from a C3H/HeJ mouse with alopecia areata. The strain's MHC type: H2-k.

Details on this clone: All gene names here are mouse names. With the read ending 4 residues before the CDR3 end, the germline J gene is used to fill in that end. The gene calls are TRBV1 and TRBJ2-1, with TRBD1 matching over 8 bases. In germline, CDR1 is NSQYPW, CDR2 LRSPGD (reference sequence). The CDR3 is 15 residues long. The sequenced part of the CDR3 DNA is TGCACCTGCAGTGCAGATAGGAGGACAGGGGCT. Translation: CTCSADRRTGA. The whole CDR3 protein is CTCSADRRTGAEQFF.

This clone was detected only a few times. Mouse gene names and germline throughout. The CDR3 end is not reached by the read, which stops 4 residues before it; the germline J gene fills it in. The gene calls are TRBV19 and TRBJ2-1; the match to TRBD2 covers 7 bases. The CDR3 contains 13 residues. Germline V gives CDR1 FNHDT, CDR2 SITEND (reference sequence). Partial CDR3 DNA: TGTGCCAGCAGTATCAACTGGGGCGCT. Translation: CASSINWGA. The full CDR3 protein reads CASSINWGAEQFF.

This clone was seen a handful of times. There is a difference at residue 13 between the TCRdb protein and the DNA translation, so the protein given here was translated from the DNA. Mouse germline and gene names are used. The DNA read from the CDR3 is TGTGCCAGCAGTGGTTCCTGGACAAATTCTGGAAATACG. Its translation: CASSGSWTNSGNT. The whole CDR3 is CASSGSWTNSGNTLYF. The rearrangement links TRBV13-3 to TRBJ1-3; perhaps TRBD1 as D (5 bases). The read falls 3 residues short of the CDR3 end, and the missing part is taken from the germline J gene. Per germline, CDR1 NNHDY and CDR2 SYVADS. Trimming took 3 bases from V and 0 from J, leaving 13 bases between them. The CDR3 is made up of 16 amino acids.

Notes on this clone: Gene names follow the mouse nomenclature. The sequenced fragment ends 4 residues before the CDR3 boundary, so the rest is inferred from the germline J gene. The rearrangement links TRBV19 to TRBJ1-2; 8 bases match TRBD1. CDR1 and CDR2 from the germline V gene are FNHDT and SITEND (reference sequence). The CDR3 loop spans 11 amino acids. The CDR3 reads CASSQGDDYTF. Incomplete CDR3 DNA: TGTGCCAGCTCACAGGGGGAC.

Comment on this clone: Genes here carry mouse names. With the read ending 4 residues before the CDR3 end, the germline J gene is used to fill in that end. This chain links TRBV17 with TRBJ2-3, with a tentative D call TRBD2 (5 bases). Per the germline V gene, CDR1 is MNHDT and CDR2 is YYDKIL. The CDR3 runs to 11 residues. The V gene lost 10 bases and the J gene lost 1 base, with 6 bases spanning the gap. CDR3 protein: CAIGGAETLYF. CDR3 bases read: TGTGCTATTGGGGGTGCAGAA.

The table lists this clone with a few counts. The protein listed by TCRdb differs at residue 14 from the translated DNA, so the DNA translation is shown. Germline and genes: mouse. The read halts 3 residues ahead of the CDR3 end, with the missing end drawn from the germline J gene. The V gene is TRBV13-3, the J gene TRBJ1-3, with 9 bases fitting TRBD1. The germline V gene has CDR1 NNHDY and CDR2 SYVADS. V shed 2 bases and J 0 bases; nucleotides not matched to a gene: 6. The CDR3 is 17 amino acids. CDR3 DNA, as far as it was read: TGTGCCAGCAGTGAAACAGACAGGGGGAATTCTGGAAATACG. This encodes CASSETDRGNSGNT. The whole CDR3 protein reads CASSETDRGNSGNTLYF.

To note about this clone: The gene symbols are mouse symbols. With the read ending 4 residues before the CDR3 end, the germline J gene is used to fill in that end. The rearrangement joins TRBV13-1 to TRBJ2-4; D may be TRBD2 (7 bases). The CDR3 extends over 15 amino acids. V was cut by 1 base and J by 1 base, with 10 bases left in between. Germline values: CDR1 NSHNY, CDR2 SYGAGN. The sequenced CDR3 bases are TGTGCCAGCAGTGATAGGGGGGGAGGTCAAAAC. It is translated as CASSDRGGGQN. The whole CDR3 is CASSDRGGGQNTLYF.

In regard to this clone: Gene and germline names: mouse. The observed sequence ends 4 residues before the CDR3 terminus, with the missing tail filled in from the germline J gene. The J gene is TRBJ2-1, the V gene TRBV19; the match to TRBD2 covers 10 bases. V was clipped by 1 base and J by 3 bases; unmatched bases: 4. CDR3 size: 16 residues. Germline values: CDR1 FNHDT, CDR2 SITEND (reference sequence). The CDR3 region is CASSISGTGAYAEQFF. CDR3 DNA (partial): TGTGCCAGCAGTATAAGTGGGACTGGGGCCTATGCT.

About this clone itself: Mouse gene names apply. The CDR3 end lies 4 residues beyond the end of the read and is filled in from the germline J gene. The chain has TRBV17 and TRBJ2-5; 11 bases match TRBD2. The CDR3 has 15 amino acids. Germline V lookup: CDR1 MNHDT, CDR2 YYDKIL. CDR3 sequence: CASSSRLGGEDTQYF. The part of the CDR3 DNA that was read is TGTGCTAGCAGTTCCCGACTGGGGGGGGAAGAC. Combining the CDR3 with reference TRBV17 and TRBJ2-5 gives the whole variable domain DTTVKQNPRYKLARVGKPVNLICSQTMNHDTMYWYQKKPNQAPKLLLFYYDKILNREADTFEKFQSSRPNNSFCSLYIGSAGLEYSAMYLCASSSRLGGEDTQYFGPGTRLLVL.

Points on this clone: All gene names here are mouse names. The read stops 4 residues short of the end of the CDR3; the missing end is completed from the germline J gene. This chain uses TRBV1 with TRBJ1-2; D ambiguous. The germline gives CDR1 NSQYPW, CDR2 LRSPGD (reference sequence). The CDR3 is 15 residues long. V lost 2 bases and J lost 0, with 10 bases in between. The CDR3 spells CTCSATRNANSDYTF. Incomplete CDR3 DNA: TGCACCTGCAGTGCAACCAGAAATGCAAACTCC.

A word on this clone: At residue 12, TCRdb's protein is not the same as the translated DNA, so the protein here was read from the DNA. Any gene name here is a mouse gene name. The sequenced fragment ends 3 residues before the CDR3 boundary, so the rest is inferred from the germline J gene. The chain links TRBV1 to TRBJ1-3; 10 bases agree with TRBD1. CDR3 size: 15 residues. The trim removed 4 bases at V and 4 bases at J, leaving 4 bases unmatched. In germline, CDR1 is NSQYPW, CDR2 LRSPGD (reference sequence). Here the CDR3 reads CTCSGDRGRGNTLYF. CDR3 DNA, as far as it was read: TGCACCTGCAGTGGAGACAGGGGGCGAGGAAATACG.

This clone was found a few times. The protein here is the DNA translation, as the TCRdb protein differs from it at residue 12. Genes and germline come from the mouse. The CDR3 goes on 3 residues after the read ends, and that part is filled in from the germline J gene. The chain carries TRBV13-3 and TRBJ1-3; D is possibly TRBD1 (5 bases). This CDR3 has 15 amino acids. Germline loops: CDR1 NNHDY, CDR2 SYVADS. Trimming pared 2 bases from V and 2 bases from J, leaving 11 bases between. CDR3: CASSERGRTGNTLYF. Partial CDR3 DNA: TGTGCCAGCAGTGAAAGGGGAAGGACTGGAAATACG.

A note on this clone: These gene names are mouse names. The read finishes 4 residues shy of the CDR3 end, and the germline J gene is used to complete it. The V gene is TRBV13-3, the J gene TRBJ2-3; D unresolved. Looked up from germline, CDR1 is NNHDY and CDR2 is SYVADS. CDR3 length: 14 residues. V was trimmed by 3 bases and J by 1 base, leaving 9 bases between them. The part of the CDR3 DNA that was read is TGTGCCAGCAGTGCCCGCTGGCGTGCAGAA. Encoded protein: CASSARWRAE. The CDR3 as a whole reads CASSARWRAETLYF.

There are a few counts of this clone. The gene names given are mouse names. The read falls 4 residues short of the CDR3 end, and the missing part is taken from the germline J gene. The chain is built from TRBV1 and TRBJ2-1; D remains ambiguous. With 3 bases removed from V and 0 bases from J, the gap between germline ends came to 6 bases. Germline lookup yields CDR1 NSQYPW and CDR2 LRSPGD (reference sequence). This CDR3 region has 14 residues. The CDR3 loop reads CTCSASYNYAEQFF. CDR3 bases read: TGCACCTGCAGTGCCTCCTATAACTATGCT.

This clone appeared a few times. Mouse germline and gene names are used. The CDR3 bases that were read are TGTGCCAGCCCTGGGCAAAAC. Protein sequence: CASPGQN. The whole CDR3 is CASPGQNTLYF. The chain combines TRBV19 with TRBJ2-4, with D possibly TRBD2 on 5 matching bases. The sequence runs out 4 residues before the end of the CDR3; the remainder is reconstructed from the germline J gene. Germline values: CDR1 FNHDT, CDR2 SITEND (reference sequence). V lost 7 bases and J lost 3, with 6 bases in between. The CDR3 runs to 11 residues.

In the case of this clone: Mouse gene names apply. The read comes to an end 4 residues before the CDR3 does, leaving the germline J gene to fill in the end. V and J are TRBV13-1 and TRBJ1-4; TRBD1 is a possible D gene (6 bases). Trimming removed 2 bases at V and 3 bases at J, with 8 bases between. Germline loops: CDR1 NSHNY, CDR2 SYGAGN. This CDR3 spans 14 amino acids. The sequenced CDR3 bases are TGTGCCAGCAGTGACCGGGACACCAACGAA. This translates into CASSDRDTNE. The CDR3, in full, reads CASSDRDTNERLFF.

This clone was counted only a few times. Gene names are the mouse ones. The CDR3 reads CASSLGGPNQDTQYF. CDR3 bases read: TGTGCCAGCAGTCTGGGGGGGCCTAACCAAGAC. The chain joins TRBV13-3 to TRBJ2-5, with TRBD2 matching 10 bases. Read coverage stops 4 residues before the CDR3 terminus; the germline J gene supplies the remainder. Trimming removed 4 bases from V and 0 bases from J; junction bases left unmatched: 2. Per germline, CDR1 NNHDY and CDR2 SYVADS. This CDR3 comprises 15 residues.